This T cell receptor (beta chain) derives from a study of T cells after yellow fever vaccination. At the level of the study: Each low-cell-number fraction was prepared by means of SMART-Seq v4 Ultra Low Input. Whole-study findings and limits: Clones that expanded after primary vaccination mostly reappeared after the booster (approximately 96% CD4, approximately 89% CD8).

This clonotype was seen a few times. Its antigen is as yet unknown. Germline assignment: CDR1 DFQATT and CDR2 SNEGSKA (reference sequence). The CDR3 runs 11 residues. The V end lost 6 bases, the J end lost 15 bases, and 17 bases lay between the germline ends. In making TCR cDNA, 5'RACE template switching added a universal primer site and UMIs to it. MiXCR was run by TCRdb on the 5' RACE reads, yielding one entry per CDR3 protein. Of under 550,000 distinct CDR3 sequences listed, roughly a fifth are singletons. This TCR came from a young man who received the YFV17D yellow fever vaccine. The sample here was PBMCs, taken approximately 20 days after the first yellow fever vaccination. This chain connects TRBV20-1 to TRBJ1-4; D remains unclear. The CDR3 region is CSAQPGGEVFF. The CDR3 coding sequence is TGCAGTGCCCAACCGGGCGGGGAGGTGTTTTTT.